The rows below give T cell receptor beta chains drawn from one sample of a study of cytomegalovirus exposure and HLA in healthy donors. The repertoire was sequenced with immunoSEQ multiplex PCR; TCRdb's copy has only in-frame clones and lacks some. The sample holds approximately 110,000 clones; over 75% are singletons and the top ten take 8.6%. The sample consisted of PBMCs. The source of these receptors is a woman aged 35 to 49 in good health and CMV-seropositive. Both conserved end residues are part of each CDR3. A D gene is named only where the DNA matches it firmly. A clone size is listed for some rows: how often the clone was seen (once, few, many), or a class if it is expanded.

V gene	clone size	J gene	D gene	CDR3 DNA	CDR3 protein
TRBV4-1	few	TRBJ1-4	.	TGCGCCAGCAGCCAAGGAAGTAGGGGAACTAATGAAAAACTGTTTTTT	CASSQGSRGTNEKLFF
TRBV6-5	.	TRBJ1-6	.	TGTGCCACCGGGACATTCTATAATTCACCCCTCCACTTT	CATGTFYNSPLHF
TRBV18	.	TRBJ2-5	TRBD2	TGTGCCAGCTCCCCCGGGATTAGCGGGACCGGGCAAGAGACCCAGTACTTC	CASSPGISGTGQETQYF
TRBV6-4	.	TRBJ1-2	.	TGTGCCAGCAGTGAAGGGGAGGGTGGTGGCTACACCTTC	CASSEGEGGGYTF
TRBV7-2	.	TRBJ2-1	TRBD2	TGTGCCAGCAGCTTCTATACGGGGGGTGAGCAGTTCTTC	CASSFYTGGEQFF
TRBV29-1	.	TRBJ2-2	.	TGCAGCGTTGTCGCCGGGGAGCTGTTTTTT	CSVVAGELFF
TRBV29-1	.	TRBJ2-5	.	TGCAGCGTTGTACAGGGATCAGAGACCCAGTACTTC	CSVVQGSETQYF
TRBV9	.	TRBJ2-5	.	TGTGCCAGCAGCGTAAGAACGGGGGGCGAGGAGACCCAGTACTTC	CASSVRTGGEETQYF
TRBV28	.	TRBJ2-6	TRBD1	TGTGCCAGCAGTTCCGGGACAGGGCCTAACTCTGGGGCCAACGTCCTGACTTTC	CASSSGTGPNSGANVLTF
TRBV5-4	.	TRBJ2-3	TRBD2	TGTGCCAGCAGCTTGCGTACTAGCGGGAGCACAGATACGCAGTATTTT	CASSLRTSGSTDTQYF
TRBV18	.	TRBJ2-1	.	TGTGCCAGCTCACCACTGGAGGGGTATGGTGAGCAGTTCTTC	CASSPLEGYGEQFF
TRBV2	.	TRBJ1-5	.	TGTGCCAGCAGCCCGGGGGGCCCCCCCCAGCATTTT	CASSPGGPPQHF
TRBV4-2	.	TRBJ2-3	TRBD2	TGTGCCAGCAGCCATCCGGCTAGCGGGGGGCTCAGAACTAGCACAGATACGCAGTATTTT	CASSHPASGGLRTSTDTQYF
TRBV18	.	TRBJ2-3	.	TGTGCCAGCTCACCACAAGGGGACACAGATACGCAGTATTTT	CASSPQGDTDTQYF
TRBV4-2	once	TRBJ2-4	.	TGTGCCAGCAGCCAAGTCTCGGGACTAGCCAAAAACATTCAGTACTTC	CASSQVSGLAKNIQYF
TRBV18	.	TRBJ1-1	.	TGTGCCAGCTCACCTTTGGGCGAAGGGAACACTGAAGCTTTCTTT	CASSPLGEGNTEAFF
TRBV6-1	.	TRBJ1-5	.	TGTGCCAGCAGCCAGACAGTTAATCAGCCCCAGCATTTT	CASSQTVNQPQHF
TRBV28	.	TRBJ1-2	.	TGTGCCAGCAGTAACCCCGGGAGCCTAGAGGCCTATGGCTACACCTTC	CASSNPGSLEAYGYTF
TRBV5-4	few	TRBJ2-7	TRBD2	TGTGCCAGCAGCTCCTTGGGACTAGCGGGAGGCGAGCAGTACTTC	CASSSLGLAGGEQYF
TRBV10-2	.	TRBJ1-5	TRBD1	TGCGCCAGCAGTGAGACAGGGGGCTGGTTTAGCAATCAGCCCCAGCATTTT	CASSETGGWFSNQPQHF
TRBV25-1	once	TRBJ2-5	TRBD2	TGTGCCAGCAGCATGACTAGCGGGGGGGCTTCAGGGACCCAGTACTTC	CASSMTSGGASGTQYF
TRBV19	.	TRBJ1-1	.	TGTGCCAGTGGGGGGGAAAGGGAGGCGGCCACTGAAGCTTTCTTT	CASGGEREAATEAFF
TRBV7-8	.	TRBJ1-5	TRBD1	TGTGCCAGCACCCAGAGAAGGGACAGGGGCGGTCAGCCCCAGCATTTT	CASTQRRDRGGQPQHF
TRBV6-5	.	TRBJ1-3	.	TGTGCCAGCAGTTACTCTCTCGGGGCTGGAAACACCATATATTTT	CASSYSLGAGNTIYF
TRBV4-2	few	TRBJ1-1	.	TGTGCCAGCATCCTGACCGGGGGCACTGAAGCTTTCTTT	CASILTGGTEAFF
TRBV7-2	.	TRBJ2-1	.	TGTGCCAGCAGCTTAGAAGTAGCGGCTGTTGAGCAGTTCTTC	CASSLEVAAVEQFF
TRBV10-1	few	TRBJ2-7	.	TGCGCCAGCAGTCCTTCTATCCCCTACGAGCAGTACTTC	CASSPSIPYEQYF
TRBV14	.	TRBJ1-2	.	TGTGCCAGCAGCCAAGTCCGTGTCTCCGCGGGGGCCTATGGCTACACCTTC	CASSQVRVSAGAYGYTF
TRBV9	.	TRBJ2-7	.	TGTGCCAGCAGCGCAGACAGTTCTATGGTCGAGCAGTACTTC	CASSADSSMVEQYF
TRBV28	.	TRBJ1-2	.	TGTGCCAGCGCCGTCGGGGGGAGGAGTGGCTACACCTTC	CASAVGGRSGYTF
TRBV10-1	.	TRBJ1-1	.	TGCGCCAGCAGTGATCCGGCTCGGACACTGAACACTGAAGCTTTCTTT	CASSDPARTLNTEAFF
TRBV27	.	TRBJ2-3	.	TGTGCCAGCTTCGAATTACGGGGGGCGAGGACATATACGCAGTATTTT	CASFELRGARTYTQYF
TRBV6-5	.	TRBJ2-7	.	TGTGCCAGCAGTTACCTCCCGGCGGTCTCCTACGAGCAGTACTTC	CASSYLPAVSYEQYF
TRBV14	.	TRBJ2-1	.	TGTGCCAGCAGCCAACATATAGGGGGTAGGCGGGCGACAAACAATGAGCAGTTCTTC	CASSQHIGGRRATNNEQFF
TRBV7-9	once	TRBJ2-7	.	TGTGCCAGCAGCTTAAACTACGGGACATTCGGGTCCAACGAGCAGTACTTC	CASSLNYGTFGSNEQYF
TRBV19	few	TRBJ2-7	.	TGTGCCAGTAGTATAGATGGGCAGGGCCCTTACGAGCAGTACTTC	CASSIDGQGPYEQYF
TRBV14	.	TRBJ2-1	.	TGTGCCAGCAGCCTCGGCGGGATCAATGAGCAGTTCTTC	CASSLGGINEQFF
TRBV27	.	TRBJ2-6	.	TGTGCCAGCAGCCTGGAGGTTCGGCAGGGGTCTGGGGCCAACGTCCTGACTTTC	CASSLEVRQGSGANVLTF
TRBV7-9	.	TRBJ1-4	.	TGTGCCAGCAGCTTATCCCAGGCCTATAATGAAAAACTGTTTTTT	CASSLSQAYNEKLFF
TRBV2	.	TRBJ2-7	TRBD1	TGTGCCAGCACTAAGGGTGGGACAGGGAGAAACGAGCAGTACTTC	CASTKGGTGRNEQYF
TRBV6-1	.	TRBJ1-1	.	TGTGCCAGCAAAGCATATGGGGGGGCGGCCACTGAAGCTTTCTTT	CASKAYGGAATEAFF
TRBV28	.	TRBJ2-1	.	TGTGCCAGCAGACAAGGGGCTAGCGCCTACAATGAGCAGTTCTTC	CASRQGASAYNEQFF
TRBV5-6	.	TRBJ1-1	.	TGTGCCAGCAGCTCTGGGGGGGCATGGGAAGCTTTCTTT	CASSSGGAWEAFF
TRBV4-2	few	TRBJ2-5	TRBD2	TGTGCCAGCAGCCGGCGACTAGCAACCACACAAGAGACCCAGTACTTC	CASSRRLATTQETQYF
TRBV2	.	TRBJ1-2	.	TGTGCCAGCAGAACAGGGAGTTCGAAGGGCTACACCTTC	CASRTGSSKGYTF
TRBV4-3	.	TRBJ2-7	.	TGCGCCAGCAGCCAAGTACCCTACCGGACTCCTTTTGTAGGGTCCACCTACGAGCAGTACTTC	CASSQVPYRTPFVGSTYEQYF
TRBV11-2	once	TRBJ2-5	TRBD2	TGTGCCAGCAGCTTCATAGCGGGGAGTCAAGAGACCCAGTACTTC	CASSFIAGSQETQYF
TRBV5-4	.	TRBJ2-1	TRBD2	TGTGCCAGCAGCTCTTTCTGGCCCGGGGGGAGGGATGAGCAGTTCTTC	CASSSFWPGGRDEQFF
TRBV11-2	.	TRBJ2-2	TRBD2	TGTGCCAGCAGGTTTCCAGCGGGGCACACTGGGGAGCTGTTTTTT	CASRFPAGHTGELFF
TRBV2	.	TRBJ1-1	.	TGTGCCAGCAGTGATTCGATACGACAGGTAAACACTGAAGCTTTCTTT	CASSDSIRQVNTEAFF
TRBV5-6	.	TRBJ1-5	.	TGTGCCAGCAGCTTGGGGAGAAATCAGCCCCAGCATTTT	CASSLGRNQPQHF
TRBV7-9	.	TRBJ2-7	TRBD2	TGTGCCAGCAGCTCTCCGGGACTAGCGACGGACGAGCAGTACTTC	CASSSPGLATDEQYF
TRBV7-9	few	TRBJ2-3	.	TGTGCCAGCAGCTTAGCGCTGGGGGACTCCAATGTACAGTATTTT	CASSLALGDSNVQYF
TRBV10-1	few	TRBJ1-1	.	TGCGCCAGCAGTGGACAGATGAACACTGAAGCTTTCTTT	CASSGQMNTEAFF
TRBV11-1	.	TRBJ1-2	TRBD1	TGTGCCAGCAGCTCTACGGACAGGGTGCGTGGCTACACCTTC	CASSSTDRVRGYTF
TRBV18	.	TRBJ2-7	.	TGTGCCAGCTCACCAAACCGTCTGCGGGCCTACGAGCAGTACTTC	CASSPNRLRAYEQYF
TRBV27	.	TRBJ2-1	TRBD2	TGTGCCAGCAGTTGTTGGACTAGCGGGAGGACCCTTAGGGCTGAGCAGTTCTTC	CASSCWTSGRTLRAEQFF
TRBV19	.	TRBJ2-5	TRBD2	TGTGCCAGTAGCTGGGGGCTAGCGGGGTACCAAGAGACCCAGTACTTC	CASSWGLAGYQETQYF
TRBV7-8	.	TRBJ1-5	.	TGTGCCAGCAGCTTGAGGGGGTTGGGCAATCAGCCCCAGCATTTT	CASSLRGLGNQPQHF
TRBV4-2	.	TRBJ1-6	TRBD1	TGTGCCAGCAGCCCGCAGGACAGGGTTTCCTCACCCCTCCACTTT	CASSPQDRVSSPLHF